This T cell receptor (beta chain) was sequenced for a study of PD-1 blockade in classical Hodgkin lymphoma. Looking at the study overall: Patients in the cohort were put on intravenous nivolumab, 3 mg/kg every 2 weeks.

In regard to this clone: The target antigen is unknown.

The study, taken as a whole, reports: There was a significant rise in CD4+ TCR diversity by C4D1, with no such rise for CD8+.

Germline V gene data show CDR1 as LNHDA and CDR2 as SQIVND (reference sequence). The CDR3 spans 19 residues. Trimming cost V 1 base and J 2 bases, with 18 bases left between them. Every patient was affected by relapse after autologous stem cell transplantation, while exposure to brentuximab vedotin was not uniform. The method was immunoSEQ multiplex PCR; TCRdb's version includes in-frame clones alone and lacks a portion of them. In the table there are 55,000 to 60,000 clones, about 91% of which are singletons. The V call is TRBV19, the J call TRBJ2-6, with TRBD1 as a possible D gene (5 bases). This TCR came from a human donor with classical Hodgkin lymphoma. Sequenced here: peripheral blood mononuclear cells (PBMCs), sampled before the second cycle of nivolumab. The DNA of the CDR3 is TGTGCCAGTAGTATAGTCCGACAGCTTAAATCTACTGGGGCCAACGTCCTGACTTTC. It encodes CASSIVRQLKSTGANVLTF.